Sequencing of this T cell receptor (beta chain) was carried out in a study of regulatory T cells in long-lasting Graves disease (dated by TCRdb to 2020 to 2023). For the wider study: Persistent Graves' disease was defined as persistently positive TSH receptor autoantibodies together with antithyroid drug treatment for over 5 years. This study used TCR sequencing and RNA sequencing of peripheral blood to compare persistent Graves' disease patients against newly diagnosed Graves' disease patients. The study was conducted in China and was registered as a clinical trial. TCR sequencing covered around 13 persistent and around 20 newly diagnosed Graves' disease patients, some 33 samples in total. On average, persistent Graves' disease patients in the clinical cohort had been on antithyroid drugs for around ten years. Findings and caveats that apply to the study as a whole: The study examined only peripheral blood because the primary lesion, thyroid tissue, could not be accessed. Sequencing and analysis were restricted to the TCR beta chain. The authors acknowledged the small sample size as a limitation that may reduce accuracy. Compared with newly diagnosed patients, patients with persistent Graves' disease had lower TCR Shannon entropy and fewer highly expanded clones, which suggests clonal expansion. More public clonotypes were shared among persistent patients (about 2,800) than among newly diagnosed patients (under 1,000).

The time point label of this sample denotes: persistent/refractory GD, antithyroid drugs over 5 years with positive TRAb. RNA was extracted from PBMCs in TRIzol for both TCR sequencing and RNA sequencing. Graves' disease was diagnosed according to American Thyroid Association guidelines. Patients for the study were recruited at an endocrinology department in Xi'an, China. Each patient gave roughly 10 milliliters of peripheral blood, collected in an EDTA anticoagulant tube. Ficoll Paque Plus density gradient separation was used to isolate PBMCs, and no further T cell sorting was done. RNA quality was checked with an Agilent 2100 Bioanalyzer and agarose gel, and concentration with a NanoDrop 2000. Many counts were recorded for this clonotype. No cognate antigen has been identified for it. Within one base of it there is no much larger clone, and no base qualities were kept. Libraries were made using multiplex PCR. This sample was sequenced with an Illumina HiSeq 4000. TCR beta libraries were built with iRepertoire HTBI primers and Arm-PCR amplification of CDR3 regions. Gel purification was performed on PCR products prior to sequencing. Per the source publication's procedure: Gene usage analysis of CDR3 amino acid clonotypes relied on the roughly 64 TRBV and 13 to 15 TRBJ segments identified across samples. Filtered high-quality paired reads were merged into contigs using COPE and FqMerger. Contigs were aligned with BLAST to IMGT TRBV, TRBD and TRBJ reference genes, and CDR3 was defined per IMGT. Highly expanded clones were defined as clonotypes with a frequency above 0.1%. Shannon entropy served as the measure of repertoire diversity, while the Gini coefficient captured V-J evenness. A clonotype found in more than one individual was treated as public. The raw public data were reprocessed by TCRdb itself: fastp quality trimming at Q25, MiXCR clonotype calling, in-frame beta chains only. A single entry per CDR3 protein holds the most common genes and DNA from its merged rows. The V and J calls and clone size come from TCRdb's table, not from the authors' own analysis. The sample yields about 470,000 distinct CDR3 sequences; about 20% were counted once. The ten top clones hold approximately 7.8% of the sample.

This material consisted of peripheral blood mononuclear cells (PBMCs), taken when the disease was refractory, from a patient treated with antithyroid drugs. This clonotype originated in a female donor with Graves disease.

The DNA sequence follows: TGTGCCTGGAGTGTAAAGGGGGCTCGGAACACTGAAGCTTTCTTT. Translated, it gives CAWSVKGARNTEAFF. This receptor chain uses TRBV30 and TRBJ1-1; 7 central bases correspond to TRBD1. The junction shows trimming of 0 bases on V and 1 base on J, and the gene matches do not reach 5 bases of it. The CDR3 goes from the cysteine to the phenylalanine over 15 residues. Only the CDR3 DNA is retained, 45 bases long and in frame from the first base. CDR1 and CDR2, per the germline V gene (reference sequence), are GTSNPN and SVGIG.